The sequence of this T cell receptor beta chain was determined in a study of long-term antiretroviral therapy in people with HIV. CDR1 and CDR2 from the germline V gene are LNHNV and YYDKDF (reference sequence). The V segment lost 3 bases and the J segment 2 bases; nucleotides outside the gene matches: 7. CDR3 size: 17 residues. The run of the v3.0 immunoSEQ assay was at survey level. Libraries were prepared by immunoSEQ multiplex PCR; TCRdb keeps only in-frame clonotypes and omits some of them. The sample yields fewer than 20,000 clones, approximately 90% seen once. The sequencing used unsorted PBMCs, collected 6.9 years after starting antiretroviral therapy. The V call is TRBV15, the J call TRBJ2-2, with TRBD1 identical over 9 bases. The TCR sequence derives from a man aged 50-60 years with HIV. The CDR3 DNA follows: TGTGCCACCAGCAGCCAGAGACAGGGGGTTAACACCGGGGAGCTGTTTTTT. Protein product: CATSSQRQGVNTGELFF. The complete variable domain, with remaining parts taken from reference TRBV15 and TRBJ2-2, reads DAMVIQNPRYQVTQFGKPVTLSCSQTLNHNVMYWYQQKSSQAPKLLFHYYDKDFNNEADTPDNFQSRRPNTSFCFLDIRSPGLGDTAMYLCATSSQRQGVNTGELFFGEGSRLTVL.